This T cell receptor (beta chain) was profiled in a study of Ad26.COV2.S vaccination and SARS-CoV-2 variants. As regards this clone: Its antigen is still unknown.

TCRdb's copy holds only in-frame clones and misses some; the assay was immunoSEQ multiplex PCR. Among about 320,000 clones listed, around 85% were seen once. Treatment meaning: around 19 received Ad26.COV2.S at low or high dose, single or two shots; 5 received placebo; per-sample allocation not given. Samples analyzed were those drawn on day 63 after the first vaccine or placebo injection. V lost 1 base, J lost 4 bases, and 0 bases stayed unmatched. This CDR3 has 14 residues. Looked up from germline, CDR1 is SEHNR and CDR2 is FQNEAQ (reference sequence). Whole-study findings and limits: Measures of TCR breadth and depth may have fallen short of total T cell responses.

This sample comprised peripheral blood, obtained in a trial of Ad26.COV2.S vaccine versus placebo. The receptor was derived from a person between 18 and 65 years old who received the Ad26.COV2.S COVID-19 vaccine or a placebo. The genes are TRBV7-9 and TRBJ2-1; 8 nucleotides line up with TRBD1. CDR3: CASSLGTGYNEQFF. In DNA, the CDR3 is TGTGCCAGCAGCTTAGGGACAGGGTACAATGAGCAGTTCTTC. The entire variable domain, with the rest obtained from reference TRBV7-9 and TRBJ2-1, is as follows: DTGVSQNPRHKITKRGQNVTFRCDPISEHNRLYWYRQTLGQGPEFLTYFQNEAQLEKSRLLSDRFSAERPKGSFSTLEIQRTEQGDSAMYLCASSLGTGYNEQFFGPGTRLTVL.